The 5 T cell receptor beta chains reported below all come from one sample, sequenced in a study of T cells in Graves' hyperthyroidism and ophthalmopathy. TCR beta CDR3 regions were amplified from RNA. A set of HTBI primers served as the primers for a first-round RT-PCR of the TCR CDR3. One entry per CDR3 protein results from TCRdb running MiXCR on the multiplex PCR reads. The sample lists fewer than 350,000 distinct CDR3 sequences, roughly 18% occurring once. The sample comprised blood. The source is a woman aged 45-65 years with Graves' hyperthyroidism.

The rearrangement uses TRBV6-1 and TRBJ1-1; TRBD1 is a possible D gene (6 bases). Germline V gene sequence: CDR1 MNHNS, CDR2 SASEGT. This CDR3 has 16 residues. V lost 0 bases to trimming and J lost 3 bases, with 14 bases between them. CDR3 in DNA: TGTGCCAGCAGTGAAGCGGCTCAGGGGAAACACACTGAAGCTTTCTTT. Encoded protein: CASSEAAQGKHTEAFF.

The chain has TRBV6-1 and TRBJ1-6; D perhaps matches TRBD1 (5 bases). Trimming pared 7 bases from V and 5 bases from J, leaving 9 bases between. Germline lookup yields CDR1 MNHNS and CDR2 SASEGT. The CDR3 has 13 amino acids. CDR3 in DNA: TGTGCCAGCACGGGACTTAATAATTCACCCCTCCACTTT. Encoded protein: CASTGLNNSPLHF.

In its sample, this clonotype was seen many times. The V call is TRBV6-1, the J call TRBJ1-6; D is unclear. Germline V gene data show CDR1 as MNHNS and CDR2 as SASEGT. This CDR3 is built from 16 residues. V lost 2 bases and J lost 6, with 14 bases in between. CDR3 nucleotide sequence: TGTGCCAGCAGTGAATTGCGAGGGAGCTTTAATTCACCCCTCCACTTT. Its protein is CASSELRGSFNSPLHF.

The rearrangement joins TRBV7-6 to TRBJ2-2; 10 bases are shared with TRBD2. Germline loops: CDR1 SGHVS, CDR2 FNYEAQ. The CDR3 consists of 16 residues. Losses at the gene ends were 7 bases for V and 4 bases for J; bases not matched to a gene: 9. The CDR3 DNA sequence: TGTGCCAGCACTTGGAGCGGGGGGGCAGGCACCGGGGAGCTGTTTTTT. Translating it yields CASTWSGGAGTGELFF.

J is TRBJ1-6 and V is TRBV27; perhaps TRBD1 as D (5 bases). Germline V gene data show CDR1 as MNHEY and CDR2 as SMNVEV (reference sequence). This CDR3 is 15 amino acids long. V gave up 5 bases and J gave up 8 bases, with 16 bases separating them. The CDR3 loop reads CASSTNRGNHSPLHF. The DNA for the CDR3 is TGTGCCAGCAGTACTAATAGGGGTAATCATTCACCCCTCCACTTT.